The rows below give T cell receptor beta chains drawn from one sample of a study of blood T cell repertoires in COVID-19. Sequencing used immunoSEQ multiplex PCR; TCRdb keeps in-frame clones, though not all of them. This table has 200,000 to 300,000 clones, around 90% appearing once. The sequenced material came from peripheral blood. The receptors were sampled from an older man with acute or convalescent COVID-19. The CDR3 runs from the conserved cysteine through the conserved F or W. The order of the fields is clone size, V gene, D gene, J gene, CDR3 DNA, CDR3 protein. The D gene is left open where the match is weak. Not every row has a clone size; where given, it reads once, few, many or a size class.

NA	TRBV19	NA	TRBJ2-1	TGTGCCAGTAGTAAGCGACAGTTGGATGAGCAGTTCTTC	CASSKRQLDEQFF
NA	TRBV7-9	NA	TRBJ1-6	TGTGCCAGCAGCCATCAGGGATCACCCCTCCACTTT	CASSHQGSPLHF
NA	TRBV5-1	TRBD2	TRBJ2-7	TGCGCCAGCAGCTTGGCGGGAGGTAGCGGGGAATACGAGCAGTACTTC	CASSLAGGSGEYEQYF
NA	TRBV14	TRBD2	TRBJ2-1	TGTGCCAGCAGCCCTACCGTTTTAGCGGGAGCTGGAAATGAGCAGTTCTTC	CASSPTVLAGAGNEQFF
NA	TRBV5-1	TRBD2	TRBJ2-2	TGCGCCAGCAGACGGGGACTAGCGGTGAACACCGGGGAGCTGTTTTTT	CASRRGLAVNTGELFF
NA	TRBV9	NA	TRBJ1-1	TGTGCCAGCAGCGTAGCAGGGGACCCGAACACTGAAGCTTTCTTT	CASSVAGDPNTEAFF
NA	TRBV5-5	TRBD1	TRBJ1-2	TGTGCCAGCACCAACAATCACGGGACAGGGGCCCCTTCGGGCTACACCTTC	CASTNNHGTGAPSGYTF
NA	TRBV27	NA	TRBJ1-5	TGTGCCAGCAGTTTAAGTTCAGGGGGCAATCAGCCCCAGCATTTT	CASSLSSGGNQPQHF
NA	TRBV6-5	TRBD1	TRBJ2-5	TGTGCCAGCAGACCCACAGGGGCCGGGACCCAGTACTTC	CASRPTGAGTQYF
NA	TRBV7-3	TRBD2	TRBJ2-1	TGTGCCAGCAGCCTAACTAGCGGGACTAACAATGAGCAGTTCTTC	CASSLTSGTNNEQFF
NA	TRBV24-1	TRBD2	TRBJ2-1	TGTGCCACCAGTGACCCAAGCGGGGGCCGGACCTACAATGAGCAGTTCTTC	CATSDPSGGRTYNEQFF
NA	TRBV4-1	TRBD2	TRBJ2-7	TGCGCCAGCAGCCAAGGGACAACTAGCGTGACCTACGAGCAGTACTTC	CASSQGTTSVTYEQYF
NA	TRBV28	NA	TRBJ1-2	TGTGCCAGCAGTGTTCACAGGGTGAACGACTATGGCTACACCTTC	CASSVHRVNDYGYTF
NA	TRBV27	NA	TRBJ1-5	TGTGCCAGCAGTCGCGGGGGGGGTAGCAATCAGCCCCAGCATTTT	CASSRGGGSNQPQHF
NA	TRBV20-1	TRBD2	TRBJ2-3	TGCAGTGCTAGTCTGGCGGGAGGGGCAGATACGCAGTATTTT	CSASLAGGADTQYF
NA	TRBV19	NA	TRBJ1-1	TGTGCCAGTAAGATTCCGGGAGAAGCTTTCTTT	CASKIPGEAFF
NA	TRBV11-3	TRBD2	TRBJ2-1	TGTGCCAGCAGCCTGCTAGCGGGAAATGAGCAGTTCTTC	CASSLLAGNEQFF
NA	TRBV5-5	NA	TRBJ1-1	TGTGCCAGCGCCAGGCTGAACACTGAAGCTTTCTTT	CASARLNTEAFF
NA	TRBV20-1	NA	TRBJ1-5	TGCAGTGCTAGTCCGCCGGCCGGGAATCAGCCCCAGCATTTT	CSASPPAGNQPQHF
NA	TRBV6-5	TRBD1	TRBJ1-1	TGTGCCAGCAGTTACCAAAGACAGGGTAAGACTGAAGCTTTCTTT	CASSYQRQGKTEAFF
NA	TRBV7-2	TRBD1	TRBJ1-1	TGTGCCAGCAGACTTCGGACAGGGAACACTGAAGCTTTCTTT	CASRLRTGNTEAFF
NA	TRBV7-9	TRBD2	TRBJ2-1	TGTGCCAGCAGCTCTAGCGGGCCCTACAATGAGCAGTTCTTC	CASSSSGPYNEQFF
NA	TRBV18	TRBD1	TRBJ2-7	TGTGCCAGCTCCCCTGGGACAGGGTCCAATTACGAGCAGTACTTC	CASSPGTGSNYEQYF
NA	TRBV6-1	TRBD1	TRBJ2-1	TGTGCCAGCAGTGGGACAGGGGGTTTTCGAGGACTCGAGCAGTTCTTC	CASSGTGGFRGLEQFF
few	TRBV7-9	TRBD2	TRBJ2-1	TGTGCCAGCAGCCTCCCAAGGAGACTAGCGGGGTCAAACAATGAGCAGTTCTTC	CASSLPRRLAGSNNEQFF
once	TRBV12-3/TRBV12-4	NA	TRBJ1-2	TGTGCCAGCAGTTTAAACGGACTTTATGGCTACACCTTC	CASSLNGLYGYTF
NA	TRBV5-6	TRBD2	TRBJ2-7	TGTGCCAGCAGCCCAGCTAGCGGGGGATTGGGGGAGCAGTACTTC	CASSPASGGLGEQYF
NA	TRBV6-4	NA	TRBJ1-5	TGTGCCAATATACAGGGTTACAATCAGCCCCAGCATTTT	CANIQGYNQPQHF
NA	TRBV19	TRBD2	TRBJ2-1	TGTGCCAGTACTAGCGGGAGTTCCTACAATGAGCAGTTCTTC	CASTSGSSYNEQFF
NA	TRBV7-2	NA	TRBJ1-2	TGTGCCAGCAGCTTAGGATTCAGGGACTATGGCTACACCTTC	CASSLGFRDYGYTF
NA	TRBV28	NA	TRBJ2-1	TGTGCCAGCAGTTTACCTCGGACAGCCGACAATGAGCAGTTCTTC	CASSLPRTADNEQFF
NA	TRBV7-8	NA	TRBJ2-6	TGTGCCAGCAGCTTAGCGAGAGGGTCTGGGGCCAACGTCCTGACTTTC	CASSLARGSGANVLTF
NA	TRBV7-2	NA	TRBJ1-2	TGTGCCAGCAGCGCTGGGGGGGTGGGCTATGGCTACACCTTC	CASSAGGVGYGYTF
NA	TRBV6-5	TRBD1	TRBJ1-2	TGTGCCAGCAGTTACCTAGCGGGACAGGGGTACTATGGCTACACCTTC	CASSYLAGQGYYGYTF
NA	TRBV2	NA	TRBJ1-5	TGTGCCAGCAGTGTCGCAGGGATCAATCAGCCCCAGCATTTT	CASSVAGINQPQHF
NA	TRBV6-5	NA	TRBJ2-7	TGTGCCAGCAGAGCATATCCGGGCTCCTACGAGCAGTACTTC	CASRAYPGSYEQYF
NA	TRBV19	TRBD2	TRBJ2-1	TGTGCCAGTACCCCTTTAGCGGGAGGGCCTAATGAGCAGTTCTTC	CASTPLAGGPNEQFF
NA	TRBV7-3	TRBD2	TRBJ2-1	TGTGCCAGCAGCTTATCCCCGGGGCTAGCGGGAGACAATGAGCAGTTCTTC	CASSLSPGLAGDNEQFF
NA	TRBV9	NA	TRBJ1-2	TGTGCCAGCAGTATAGATGGGCATGGCTACACCTTC	CASSIDGHGYTF
NA	TRBV9	TRBD1	TRBJ2-7	TGTGCCAGCAGCGTTGGACAGGAAGAGTACGAGCAGTACTTC	CASSVGQEEYEQYF